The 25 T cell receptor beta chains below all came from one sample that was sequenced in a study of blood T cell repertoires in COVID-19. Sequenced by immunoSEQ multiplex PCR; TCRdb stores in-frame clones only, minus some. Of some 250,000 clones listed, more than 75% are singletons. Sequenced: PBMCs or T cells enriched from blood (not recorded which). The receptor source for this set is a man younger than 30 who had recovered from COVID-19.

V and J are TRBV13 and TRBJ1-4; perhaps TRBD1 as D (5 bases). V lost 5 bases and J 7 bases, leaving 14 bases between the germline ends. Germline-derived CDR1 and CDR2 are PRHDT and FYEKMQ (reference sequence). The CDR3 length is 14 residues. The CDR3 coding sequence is TGTGCCAGCAGCATGATGGGGGGTTTTGAAAAACTGTTTTTT. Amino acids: CASSMMGGFEKLFF.

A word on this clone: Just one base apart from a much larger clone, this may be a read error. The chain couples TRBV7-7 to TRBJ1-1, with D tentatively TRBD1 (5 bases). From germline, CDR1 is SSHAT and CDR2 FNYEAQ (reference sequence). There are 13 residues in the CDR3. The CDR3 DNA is TGTGCTAGCAGCTTAGACAGGAACACTGAAGCTTTCTTT. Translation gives CASSLDRNTEAFF.

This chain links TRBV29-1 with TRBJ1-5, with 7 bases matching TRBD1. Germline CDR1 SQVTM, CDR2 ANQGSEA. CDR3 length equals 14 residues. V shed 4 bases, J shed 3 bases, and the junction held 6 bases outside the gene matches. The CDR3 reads CSVGGTDPNQPQHF. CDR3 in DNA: TGCAGCGTTGGTGGGACAGATCCCAATCAGCCCCAGCATTTT.

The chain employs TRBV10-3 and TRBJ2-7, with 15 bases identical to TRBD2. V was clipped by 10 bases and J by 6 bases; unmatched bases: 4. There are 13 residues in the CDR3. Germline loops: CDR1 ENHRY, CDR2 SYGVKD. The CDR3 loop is CATGLAGGLEQYF. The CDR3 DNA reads TGTGCCACCGGACTAGCGGGAGGGCTCGAGCAGTACTTC.

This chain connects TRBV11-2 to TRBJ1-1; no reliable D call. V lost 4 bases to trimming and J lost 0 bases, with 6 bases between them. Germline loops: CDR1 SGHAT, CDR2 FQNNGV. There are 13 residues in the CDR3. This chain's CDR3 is CASSSNLNTEAFF. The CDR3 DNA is TGTGCCAGCAGCTCAAATTTGAACACTGAAGCTTTCTTT.

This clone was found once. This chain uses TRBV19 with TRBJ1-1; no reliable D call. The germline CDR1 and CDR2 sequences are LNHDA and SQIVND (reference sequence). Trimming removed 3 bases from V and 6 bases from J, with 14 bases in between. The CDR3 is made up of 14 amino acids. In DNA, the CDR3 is TGTGCCAGTAGTATCTCGGACTTTCGAGCTGAAGCTTTCTTT. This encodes CASSISDFRAEAFF.

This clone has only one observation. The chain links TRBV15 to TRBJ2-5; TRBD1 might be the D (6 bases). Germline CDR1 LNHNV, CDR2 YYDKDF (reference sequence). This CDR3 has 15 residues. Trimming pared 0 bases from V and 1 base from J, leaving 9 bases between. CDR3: CATSREQGFQETQYF. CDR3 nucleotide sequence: TGTGCCACCAGCAGAGAACAGGGATTCCAAGAGACCCAGTACTTC.

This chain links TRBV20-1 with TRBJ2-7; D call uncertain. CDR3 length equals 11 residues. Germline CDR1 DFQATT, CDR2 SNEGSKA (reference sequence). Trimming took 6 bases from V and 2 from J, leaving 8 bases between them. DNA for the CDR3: TGCAGTGCCTCCCCTGCCTACGAGCAGTACTTC. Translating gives CSASPAYEQYF.

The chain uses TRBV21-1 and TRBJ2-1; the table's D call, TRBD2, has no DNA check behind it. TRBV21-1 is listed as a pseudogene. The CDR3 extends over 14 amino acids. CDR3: CARGRLQRFNEQFF. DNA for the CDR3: TGTGCCAGGGGGAGGTTACAGAGATTCAATGAGCAGTTCTTC.

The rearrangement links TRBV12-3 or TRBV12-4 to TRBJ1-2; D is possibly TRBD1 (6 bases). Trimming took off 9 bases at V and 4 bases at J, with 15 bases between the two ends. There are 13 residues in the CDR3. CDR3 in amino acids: CASRHLDSYGYTF. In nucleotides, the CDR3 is TGTGCCAGTAGACATCTGGACAGCTATGGCTACACCTTC.

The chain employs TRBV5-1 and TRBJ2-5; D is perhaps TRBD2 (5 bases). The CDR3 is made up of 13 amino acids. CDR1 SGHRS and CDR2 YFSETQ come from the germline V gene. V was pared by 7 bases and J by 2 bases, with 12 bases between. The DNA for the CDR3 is TGCGCCAGCCGCCCGGGGTCTCAAGAGACCCAGTACTTC. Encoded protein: CASRPGSQETQYF.

CDR3 in DNA: TGTGCCACCAGTGTACAGGGGCTGAACACCGGGGAGCTGTTTTTT. The encoded protein is CATSVQGLNTGELFF. The chain couples TRBV24-1 to TRBJ2-2, with 7 nucleotides matching TRBD1. The germline V gene encodes CDR1 KGHDR and CDR2 SFDVKD. V lost 5 bases and J lost 1; bases outside the gene matches: 3. The CDR3 is 15 amino acids.

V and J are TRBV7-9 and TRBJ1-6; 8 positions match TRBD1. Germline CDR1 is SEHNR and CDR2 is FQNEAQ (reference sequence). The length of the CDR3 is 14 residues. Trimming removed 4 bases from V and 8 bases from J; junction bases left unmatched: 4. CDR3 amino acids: CASSSGTGDSPLHF. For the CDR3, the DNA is TGTGCCAGCAGCTCGGGGACAGGCGATTCACCCCTCCACTTT.

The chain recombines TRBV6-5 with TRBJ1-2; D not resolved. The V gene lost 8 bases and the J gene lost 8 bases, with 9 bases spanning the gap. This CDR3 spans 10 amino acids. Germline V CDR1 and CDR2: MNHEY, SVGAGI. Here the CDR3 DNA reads TGTGCCAGCTTCGGGGAGGGCTACACCTTC. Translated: CASFGEGYTF.

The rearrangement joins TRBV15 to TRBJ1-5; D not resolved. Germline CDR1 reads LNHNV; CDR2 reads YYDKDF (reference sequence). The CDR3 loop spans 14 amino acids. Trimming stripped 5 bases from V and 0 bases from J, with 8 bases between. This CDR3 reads CATSEAYSNQPQHF. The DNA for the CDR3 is TGTGCCACCAGCGAAGCCTATAGCAATCAGCCCCAGCATTTT.

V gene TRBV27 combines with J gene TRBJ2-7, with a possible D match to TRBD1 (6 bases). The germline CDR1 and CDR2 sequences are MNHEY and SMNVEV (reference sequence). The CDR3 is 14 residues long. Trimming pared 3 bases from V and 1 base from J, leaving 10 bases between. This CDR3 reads CASSFRGASYEQYF. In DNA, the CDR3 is TGTGCCAGCAGTTTCAGGGGAGCTTCCTACGAGCAGTACTTC.

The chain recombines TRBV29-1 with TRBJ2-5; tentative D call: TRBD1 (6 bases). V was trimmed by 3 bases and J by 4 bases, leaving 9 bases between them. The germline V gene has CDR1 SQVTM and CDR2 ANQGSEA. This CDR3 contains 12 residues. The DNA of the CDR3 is TGCAGCGTTGAGGTAGGGGGAGAGACCCAGTACTTC. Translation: CSVEVGGETQYF.

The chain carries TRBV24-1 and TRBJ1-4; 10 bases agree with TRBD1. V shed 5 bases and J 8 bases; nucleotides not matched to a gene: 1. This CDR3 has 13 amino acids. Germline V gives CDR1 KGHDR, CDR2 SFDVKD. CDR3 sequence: CATSGDRGEKLFF. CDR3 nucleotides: TGTGCCACCAGTGGGGACAGGGGCGAAAAACTGTTTTTT.

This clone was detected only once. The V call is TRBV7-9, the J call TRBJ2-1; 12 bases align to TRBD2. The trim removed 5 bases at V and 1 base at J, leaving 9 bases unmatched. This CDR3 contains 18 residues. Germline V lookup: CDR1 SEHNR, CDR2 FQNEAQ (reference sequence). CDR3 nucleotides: TGTGCCAGCAGCCATACCCGAGGGACTAGCGGGTCCTACAATGAGCAGTTCTTC. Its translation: CASSHTRGTSGSYNEQFF.

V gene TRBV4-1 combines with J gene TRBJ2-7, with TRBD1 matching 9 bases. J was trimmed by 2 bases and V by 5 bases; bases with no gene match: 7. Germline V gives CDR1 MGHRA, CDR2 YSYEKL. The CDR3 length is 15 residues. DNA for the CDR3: TGCGCCAGCAGCGCTACAGGGGGCTACACCTACGAGCAGTACTTC. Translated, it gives CASSATGGYTYEQYF.

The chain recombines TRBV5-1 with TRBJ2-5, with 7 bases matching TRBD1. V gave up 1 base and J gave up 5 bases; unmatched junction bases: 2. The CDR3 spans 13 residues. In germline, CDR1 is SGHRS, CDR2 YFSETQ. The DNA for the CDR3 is TGCGCCAGCAGCTTGTACAGGGGTGAGACCCAGTACTTC. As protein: CASSLYRGETQYF.

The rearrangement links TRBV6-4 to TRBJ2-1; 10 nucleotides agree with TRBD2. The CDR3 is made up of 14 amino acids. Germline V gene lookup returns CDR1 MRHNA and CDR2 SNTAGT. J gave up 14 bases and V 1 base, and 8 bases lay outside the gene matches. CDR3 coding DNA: TGTGCCAGCAGTGACTTGAGCGGGGGGGCTTATAAGTTCTTC. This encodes CASSDLSGGAYKFF.

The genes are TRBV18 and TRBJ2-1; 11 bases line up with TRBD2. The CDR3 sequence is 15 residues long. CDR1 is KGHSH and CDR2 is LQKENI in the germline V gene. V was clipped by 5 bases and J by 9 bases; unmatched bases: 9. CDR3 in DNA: TGTGCCAGCTCAACGACTAGCGGGGCGGGAGTTGAGCAGTTCTTC. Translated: CASSTTSGAGVEQFF.

CDR3 bases: TGTGCCAGCAGTTTAAATCGGTACACTGAAGCTTTCTTT. Protein product: CASSLNRYTEAFF. The chain has TRBV28 and TRBJ1-1, with no clear D. CDR3 length equals 13 residues. Trimming shortened V by 2 bases and J by 3 bases, and 7 bases separated the two germline ends. Looked up from germline, CDR1 is MDHEN and CDR2 is SYDVKM.

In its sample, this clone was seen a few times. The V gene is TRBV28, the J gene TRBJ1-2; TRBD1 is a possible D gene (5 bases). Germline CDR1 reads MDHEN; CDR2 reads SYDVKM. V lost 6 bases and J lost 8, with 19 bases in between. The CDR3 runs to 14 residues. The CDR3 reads CASSLGGQSGGYTF. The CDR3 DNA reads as TGTGCCAGCAGCCTCGGGGGTCAGAGTGGGGGCTACACCTTC.